A single sample is the source of the 23 T cell receptor beta chains below, sequenced in a study of T cell clones after liver transplantation. Here immunoSEQ multiplex PCR was the method, and the copy in TCRdb shows in-frame clones only, minus some. Of under 60,000 clones in the sample, around 70% were seen once. The sequenced sample was CD4+ T cells from blood, obtained at the 22-month timepoint. Source of these receptors: a human patient who received a liver transplant. A subset of T cells may come from the graft donor.

This clone occurred a few times. The V and J genes are TRBV7-9 and TRBJ2-3, with D possibly being TRBD2 (5 bases). Germline CDR1 reads SEHNR; CDR2 reads FQNEAQ (reference sequence). The CDR3 spans 15 residues. Trimming left V 5 bases short and J 4 bases short, with 16 bases between. The CDR3 nucleotides are TGTGCCAGCAGCCCCGTGGGGAGTAGCGCAGATACGCAGTATTTT. Residues: CASSPVGSSADTQYF.

The chain employs TRBV5-1 and TRBJ1-4, with D perhaps TRBD1 (5 bases). Germline assignment: CDR1 SGHRS and CDR2 YFSETQ. The V end lost 4 bases, the J end lost 5 bases, and 12 bases lay between the germline ends. The CDR3 has 14 amino acids. CDR3 sequence: CASSLDSSNEKLFF. The CDR3, as DNA: TGCGCCAGCAGCCTCGACAGCAGCAATGAAAAACTGTTTTTT.

The chain couples TRBV5-1 to TRBJ2-3; 9 positions agree with TRBD1. With V trimmed by 4 bases and J by 4 bases, 4 bases remained unmatched. Germline V gives CDR1 SGHRS, CDR2 YFSETQ. This CDR3 comprises 14 residues. Here the CDR3 DNA reads TGCGCCAGCAGCATAGGACAGGGGTCAGATACGCAGTATTTT. It yields the protein CASSIGQGSDTQYF.

V usage is TRBV5-1 and J usage is TRBJ2-2; TRBD1 matches 11 bases. Germline CDR1 SGHRS, CDR2 YFSETQ. CDR3 size: 15 residues. With 4 bases clipped from V and 7 bases from J, the junction kept 6 bases outside the gene matches. The CDR3 region has the DNA TGCGCCAGCAGCGCTACCGGGACAGGGGGCGGGGAGCTGTTTTTT. As protein: CASSATGTGGGELFF.

CDR3: CASRPGGHSPLHF. The CDR3 DNA reads TGTGCCAGCAGACCGGGAGGGCACTCACCCCTCCACTTT. J is TRBJ1-6 and V is TRBV28, with no clear D. Germline V lookup: CDR1 MDHEN, CDR2 SYDVKM. The CDR3 spans 13 residues. V was cut by 6 bases and J by 10 bases, with 13 bases left in between.

The rearrangement uses TRBV30 and TRBJ2-5; D is possibly TRBD1 (6 bases). The CDR3 has 12 residues. The ends were cut back, 3 bases at V and 5 bases at J, with 10 bases in the middle. Per the germline V gene, CDR1 is GTSNPN and CDR2 is SVGIG (reference sequence). In DNA form, the CDR3 reads TGTGCCTGGAGCAGGGGAGTGGAGACCCAGTACTTC. Its translation: CAWSRGVETQYF.

The chain recombines TRBV30 with TRBJ2-3; TRBD2 matches at 12 bases. Germline V CDR1 and CDR2: GTSNPN, SVGIG (reference sequence). The V segment lost 2 bases and the J segment 0 bases; nucleotides outside the gene matches: 3. This CDR3 is 16 amino acids long. The CDR3 loop reads CAWSPGTSGSTDTQYF. CDR3 nucleotide sequence: TGTGCCTGGAGTCCTGGGACTAGCGGGAGCACAGATACGCAGTATTTT.

This clone appeared a single time. V usage is TRBV5-6 and J usage is TRBJ2-7; TRBD2 aligns across 11 bases. Germline trimming cut 4 bases from V and 3 bases from J; bases unmatched to any gene: 3. The germline V gene encodes CDR1 SGHDT and CDR2 YYEEEE. The CDR3 is 14 amino acids. DNA for the CDR3: TGTGCCAGCAGCCAGACTAGCGGGGTCTACGAGCAGTACTTC. It specifies CASSQTSGVYEQYF.

The chain recombines TRBV11-3 with TRBJ2-2; 7 bases align to TRBD1. From germline, CDR1 is SGHNT and CDR2 YENEEA. The CDR3 totals 15 residues. The junction had 3 bases not matched to a gene; V was cut back by 5 bases and J by 0 bases. CDR3 DNA: TGTGCCAGCAGCCCCGGGACAGCGAACACCGGGGAGCTGTTTTTT. Translating gives CASSPGTANTGELFF.

J is TRBJ2-1 and V is TRBV30; tentatively, D is TRBD1 or TRBD2 (5 bases each). The CDR3 length is 15 residues. V lost 2 bases, J lost 9 bases, and 20 bases lay in between. Germline lookup yields CDR1 GTSNPN and CDR2 SVGIG (reference sequence). In DNA, the CDR3 is TGTGCCTGGAGTAAGAAGGGGCTAGCAGACGGTGAGCAGTTCTTC. This sequence encodes CAWSKKGLADGEQFF.

This chain uses TRBV7-2 with TRBJ1-6, with no clear D. The V gene lost 3 bases and the J gene lost 4 bases, with 10 bases spanning the gap. This CDR3 region has 15 residues. Looked up from germline, CDR1 is SGHTA and CDR2 is FQGNSA. The CDR3 here is CASSFGVSYNSPLHF. The CDR3 coding sequence is TGTGCCAGCAGCTTCGGGGTCTCGTATAATTCACCCCTCCACTTT.

This sequence joins TRBV27 and TRBJ2-6; 8 positions agree with TRBD1. In germline, CDR1 is MNHEY, CDR2 SMNVEV (reference sequence). This CDR3 region has 17 residues. Trimming cost V 5 bases and J 2 bases; bases outside gene matches: 8. The CDR3 DNA sequence: TGTGCCAGCAGTCCGAGGACAGGGTCTGCTGGGGCCAACGTCCTGACTTTC. This encodes CASSPRTGSAGANVLTF.

This clone has a single count. The chain employs TRBV30 and TRBJ2-3; TRBD2 matches at 11 bases. This CDR3 spans 17 amino acids. With V trimmed by 1 base and J by 5 bases, 11 bases remained unmatched. The germline gives CDR1 GTSNPN, CDR2 SVGIG (reference sequence). This CDR3 reads CAWSAGIAGGRLDTQYF. The DNA of the CDR3 is TGTGCCTGGAGTGCCGGAATAGCGGGGGGGCGATTAGATACGCAGTATTTT.

The chain has TRBV4-1 and TRBJ1-2; D might be TRBD1 (6 bases). The ends were cut back, 1 base at V and 4 bases at J, with 13 bases in the middle. This CDR3 comprises 15 residues. The germline gives CDR1 MGHRA, CDR2 YSYEKL. In DNA, the CDR3 is TGCGCCAGCAGCCAAGGTCCAGGGGAGGCCTATGGCTACACCTTC. This sequence encodes CASSQGPGEAYGYTF.

This chain links TRBV7-3 with TRBJ2-7; D gene ambiguous. The germline V gene has CDR1 SGHTA and CDR2 FQGTGA. This CDR3 has 13 amino acids. Trimming left V 3 bases short and J 6 bases short, with 12 bases between. The CDR3 DNA is TGTGCCAGCAGCTTTACGAGCTCGGGCGAGCAGTACTTC. As protein: CASSFTSSGEQYF.

The chain uses TRBV4-1 and TRBJ1-1; D unclear. Germline-derived CDR1 and CDR2 are MGHRA and YSYEKL. This CDR3 spans 15 amino acids. Deletions cut 0 bases from V and 3 bases from J, with 11 bases between. This CDR3 reads CASSQDTSVYTEAFF. DNA of the CDR3: TGCGCCAGCAGCCAAGATACCTCGGTCTACACTGAAGCTTTCTTT.

The chain is built from TRBV25-1 and TRBJ2-3, with D possibly being TRBD2 (5 bases). There are 15 residues in the CDR3. The germline gives CDR1 MGHDK, CDR2 SYGVNS. The V end was cut by 4 bases, the J end by 4 bases, with 15 bases between. CDR3 sequence: CASSVEGPRSDTQYF. CDR3 bases: TGTGCCAGCAGTGTCGAGGGTCCACGTTCAGATACGCAGTATTTT.

This chain links TRBV25-1 with TRBJ2-7, with D tentatively TRBD2 (5 bases). Trimming left V 5 bases short and J 4 bases short, with 6 bases between. This CDR3 contains 11 residues. Germline V gene sequence: CDR1 MGHDK, CDR2 SYGVNS. CDR3 sequence (DNA): TGTGCCAGCAGTAGAGGGTACGAGCAGTACTTC. As protein: CASSRGYEQYF.

This chain links TRBV28 with TRBJ2-6, with D perhaps TRBD2 (5 bases). Germline V gene sequence: CDR1 MDHEN, CDR2 SYDVKM. The CDR3 length is 14 residues. V dropped 7 bases and J dropped 0 bases, with 7 bases sitting between them. CDR3 protein: CASIGSSGANVLTF. CDR3 bases: TGTGCCAGCATAGGGAGCTCTGGGGCCAACGTCCTGACTTTC.

The chain links TRBV7-3 to TRBJ1-1, with D possibly TRBD1 on 5 matching bases. This CDR3 is built from 14 residues. V lost 2 bases and J 1 base, leaving 8 bases between the germline ends. Looked up from germline, CDR1 is SGHTA and CDR2 is FQGTGA. The CDR3 loop is CASSLSGANTEAFF. The CDR3 bases are TGTGCCAGCAGCTTATCTGGGGCGAACACTGAAGCTTTCTTT.

About this clone itself: Other DNA sequences in the sample encode the same CDR3. The genes are TRBV18 and TRBJ1-1, with 7 bases lining up with TRBD1. CDR1 is KGHSH, CDR2 LQKENI, per germline. With 4 bases clipped from V and 3 bases from J, the junction kept 2 bases outside the gene matches. The CDR3 is made up of 13 amino acids. Here the CDR3 DNA reads TGTGCCAGCTCACGCGGACAGGACACTGAAGCTTTCTTT. Its protein product is CASSRGQDTEAFF. Full variable domain (remainder filled in from reference TRBV18 and TRBJ1-1): NAGVMQNPRHLVRRRGQEARLRCSPMKGHSHVYWYRQLPEEGLKFMVYLQKENIIDESGMPKERFSAEFPKEGPSILRIQQVVRGDSAAYFCASSRGQDTEAFFGQGTRLTVV.

V usage is TRBV29-1 and J usage is TRBJ1-2, with D unresolved. This CDR3 has 15 amino acids. Germline CDR1 SQVTM, CDR2 ANQGSEA. V was pared by 1 base and J by 0 bases, with 12 bases between. Here the CDR3 DNA reads TGCAGCGTTGAAGGTGGGCGATACTCTAACTATGGCTACACCTTC. Its protein product is CSVEGGRYSNYGYTF.

J is TRBJ1-2 and V is TRBV6-1; 9 nucleotides line up with TRBD1. Trimming cost V 3 bases and J 4 bases; bases outside gene matches: 6. Germline V gives CDR1 MNHNS, CDR2 SASEGT. The CDR3 covers 15 residues. The CDR3 region is CASSDPGQGGYGYTF. CDR3 bases: TGTGCCAGCAGTGACCCGGGACAGGGCGGCTATGGCTACACCTTC.